One sample yielded the 15 T cell receptor beta chains listed below, sequenced in a study of blood T cell repertoires in COVID-19 (dated by TCRdb to 2020 to 2021). Library method: the immunoSEQ multiplex PCR assay. Entries here come from immuneACCESS through TCRdb and include only in-frame sequences with V and J called. Some clones fail to appear in such tables; in the studies checked, an unresolved V gene covers under half of the shortfall, and the cause of the remainder is unknown. In all, the sample holds around 70,000 clones, and roughly 80% of those were seen once. The ten largest clonotypes hold nearly 5% of the sample. The sample comprised peripheral blood. The receptor source for this set is a woman of 80 years or more with active or convalescent COVID-19.

This chain's CDR3 is CASSPGASGYTEAFF. The CDR3 nucleotides are TGTGCCAGCTCACCCGGGGCTAGCGGGTATACTGAAGCTTTCTTT. The V call is TRBV18, the J call TRBJ1-1, with D possibly TRBD1 on 5 matching bases. The V end lost 3 bases, the J end lost 5 bases, and 16 bases lay between the germline ends. In germline, CDR1 is KGHSH, CDR2 LQKENI. The CDR3 totals 15 residues. The entire variable domain, with the rest obtained from reference TRBV18 and TRBJ1-1, is as follows: NAGVMQNPRHLVRRRGQEARLRCSPMKGHSHVYWYRQLPEEGLKFMVYLQKENIIDESGMPKERFSAEFPKEGPSILRIQQVVRGDSAAYFCASSPGASGYTEAFFGQGTRLTVV.

The chain uses TRBV28 and TRBJ1-5; a weak D match, TRBD1 (5 bases). Germline values: CDR1 MDHEN, CDR2 SYDVKM. Trimming cost V 10 bases and J 2 bases, with 15 bases left between them. This CDR3 is built from 14 residues. CDR3 in amino acids: CATRGFRGNQPQHF. The CDR3 bases are TGTGCCACCCGGGGGTTTAGGGGCAATCAGCCCCAGCATTTT.

V is TRBV21-1 and J is TRBJ2-1; the DNA was not compared with TRBD2, the D call given in the table. TRBV21-1 is annotated as a pseudogene. This CDR3 contains 19 residues. CDR3: CASSKSSQTLAGGWNEQFF. CDR3 in DNA: TGTGCCAGCAGCAAATCCTCCCAGACCCTAGCGGGAGGGTGGAATGAGCAGTTCTTC.

The chain couples TRBV5-1 to TRBJ1-6, with D possibly matching TRBD1 (6 bases). The CDR3 is made up of 15 amino acids. The V gene lost 6 bases and the J gene lost 2 bases, with 12 bases spanning the gap. The V gene's germline CDR1 is SGHRS and CDR2 YFSETQ. The chain's CDR3 is CASKREGAYNSPLHF. The CDR3 DNA reads TGCGCCAGCAAAAGGGAGGGGGCCTATAATTCACCCCTCCACTTT.

V is TRBV4-3 and J is TRBJ1-1; weak D call: TRBD1 (5 bases). Trimming removed 3 bases at V and 1 base at J, with 12 bases between. Looked up from germline, CDR1 is LGHNA and CDR2 is YSLEER. The CDR3 totals 15 residues. The CDR3 DNA reads TGCGCCAGCAGCCAGATGACAGAAAAGAACACTGAAGCTTTCTTT. Translation: CASSQMTEKNTEAFF.

The chain has TRBV15 and TRBJ2-1, with unresolved D. CDR3 length equals 12 residues. The V and J ends lost 3 bases and 7 bases respectively, with 7 bases between them. Germline CDR1 is LNHNV and CDR2 is YYDKDF (reference sequence). In DNA, the CDR3 is TGTGCCACCAGCAGGTTAGAGAATGAGCAGTTCTTC. Protein sequence: CATSRLENEQFF. Full variable domain (missing parts from reference TRBV15 and TRBJ2-1): DAMVIQNPRYQVTQFGKPVTLSCSQTLNHNVMYWYQQKSSQAPKLLFHYYDKDFNNEADTPDNFQSRRPNTSFCFLDIRSPGLGDTAMYLCATSRLENEQFFGPGTRLTVL.

This chain uses TRBV5-6 with TRBJ2-7; tentative D call: TRBD2 (6 bases). Trimming stripped 4 bases from V and 6 bases from J, with 23 bases between. Germline V gives CDR1 SGHDT, CDR2 YYEEEE. CDR3 length: 16 amino acids. The CDR3 loop reads CASSDPTSTSKGEQYF. CDR3 nucleotides: TGTGCCAGCAGCGATCCTACTAGCACCAGCAAAGGCGAGCAGTACTTC.

The chain employs TRBV5-1 and TRBJ2-2; 7 positions agree with TRBD1. This CDR3 region has 16 residues. The junction had 10 bases not matched to a gene; V was cut back by 4 bases and J by 4 bases. Per the germline V gene, CDR1 is SGHRS and CDR2 is YFSETQ. The CDR3 protein is CASSPEAGGITGELFF. The DNA for the CDR3 is TGCGCCAGCAGCCCGGAGGCAGGGGGTATCACCGGGGAGCTGTTTTTT.

The CDR3 DNA follows: TGTGCCAGCAGCCCCCGACTAGTCGCAAACAATGAGCAGTTCTTC. This encodes CASSPRLVANNEQFF. The chain links TRBV7-9 to TRBJ2-1; D possibly corresponds to TRBD2 (6 bases). Trimming left V 5 bases short and J 5 bases short, with 16 bases between. Germline CDR1 is SEHNR and CDR2 is FQNEAQ (reference sequence). The CDR3 has 15 residues.

A single count supports this clone. This chain uses TRBV7-9 with TRBJ1-1; the D gene is possibly TRBD1 (6 bases). The V end lost 5 bases, the J end lost 0 bases, and 10 bases lay between the germline ends. This CDR3 spans 14 amino acids. The germline V gene has CDR1 SEHNR and CDR2 FQNEAQ (reference sequence). The chain's CDR3 is CASSADRMNTEAFF. DNA for the CDR3: TGTGCCAGCAGCGCAGACAGGATGAACACTGAAGCTTTCTTT.

This chain uses TRBV30 with TRBJ2-3; D not resolved. Trimming shortened V by 1 base and J by 0 bases, and 14 bases separated the two germline ends. The V gene's germline CDR1 is GTSNPN and CDR2 SVGIG (reference sequence). This CDR3 is 16 amino acids long. CDR3 sequence reads: CAWSGTVPTSTDTQYF. For the CDR3, the DNA is TGTGCCTGGAGTGGAACAGTACCAACAAGCACAGATACGCAGTATTTT.

V gene TRBV4-3 combines with J gene TRBJ1-1; D is possibly TRBD1 (6 bases). There are 14 residues in the CDR3. The V and J ends lost 0 bases and 5 bases respectively, with 10 bases between them. Germline-derived CDR1 and CDR2 are LGHNA and YSLEER. In DNA form, the CDR3 reads TGCGCCAGCAGCCAAGATCTGGGGGCGACTGAAGCTTTCTTT. This gives the protein CASSQDLGATEAFF.

The chain has TRBV10-3 and TRBJ2-7; D gene unclear. V lost 10 bases, J lost 6 bases, and 13 bases lay in between. The CDR3 consists of 11 residues. The germline V gene has CDR1 ENHRY and CDR2 SYGVKD. This chain's CDR3 is CATRVSAEQYF. Written as DNA, the CDR3 is TGTGCCACCCGGGTGTCTGCCGAGCAGTACTTC.

The chain is built from TRBV11-2 and TRBJ1-1, with unresolved D. CDR3 length: 16 amino acids. Trimming shortened V by 3 bases and J by 4 bases, and 18 bases separated the two germline ends. Looked up from germline, CDR1 is SGHAT and CDR2 is FQNNGV. The CDR3: CASSFLSLRGPTEAFF. In DNA, the CDR3 is TGTGCCAGCAGCTTTCTCAGCCTCAGAGGGCCCACTGAAGCTTTCTTT.

The chain combines TRBV7-9 with TRBJ1-1; no firm D call. The CDR3 runs 11 residues. The germline V gene encodes CDR1 SEHNR and CDR2 FQNEAQ (reference sequence). V lost 0 bases and J lost 8, with 4 bases in between. This CDR3 reads CASSLAGEAFF. CDR3 nucleotides: TGTGCCAGCAGCTTAGCCGGGGAAGCTTTCTTT.